This T cell receptor (beta chain) was sequenced for a study of blood T cell repertoires in COVID-19. Study information: Acute and convalescent COVID-19 samples came from the United States, Italy and Spain. PBMCs, B-cell-depleted T cells, or T cells provided the cDNA or gDNA that made up the material.

Authors' methods: Estimates of nucleated cell counts were drawn from the amplification of reference gene primers. Profiling relied on immunoSEQ multiplex PCR, and the TCRdb table lists in-frame clones only, not all of them. For V, J and clone size, that table is used; D and trimming come from the DNA. The table lists about 69,000 clones, almost 80% of them singletons. The CDR3 has 13 residues. With 4 bases removed from V and 2 bases from J, the gap between germline ends came to 8 bases. Germline V gene sequence: CDR1 SGHRS, CDR2 YFSETQ. The sequence came from a man aged 55 to 70 with acute or convalescent COVID-19. The chain uses TRBV5-1 and TRBJ2-3; D not resolved. The sample taken for sequencing was peripheral blood. This CDR3 is CASSPFPTDTQYF. CDR3 in DNA: TGCGCCAGCAGCCCCTTTCCCACAGATACGCAGTATTTT.